The 26 T cell receptor beta chains below were found in one sample sequenced in a study of post-analysis software for immune sequencing data. Findings of the study overall: Controls had lower frequencies than patients of 4 or 5 TRBV segments, which included TRBV5-6, TRBV5-1 and TRBV20-1.

No antigens are known for them. Prepared TCR beta cDNA libraries contained unique molecular identifiers. A single record per CDR3 protein comes from TCRdb applying MiXCR to the PCR reads. The sample includes about 800,000 distinct CDR3 sequences, approximately 30% of them seen just once. Material for sequencing was blood. The source is a girl aged 10 to 17 with multiple sclerosis.

The rearrangement uses TRBV6-6 and TRBJ2-5; D may be TRBD2 (6 bases). Germline CDR1 is MNHNY and CDR2 is SVGAGI (reference sequence). V lost 2 bases to trimming and J lost 5 bases, with 21 bases between them. The CDR3 has 17 amino acids. CDR3 DNA sequence: TGTGCCAGCAGTTACAATGGAGCTAGCGCCCCCGAGGAGACCCAGTACTTC. It is translated as CASSYNGASAPEETQYF.

This clonotype has more than one count but fewer than ten. This chain links TRBV28 with TRBJ2-1, with TRBD2 matching over 7 bases. CDR3 length equals 15 residues. After removal of 9 bases from V and 2 bases from J, the junction contained 10 bases not matched to a gene. Per the germline V gene, CDR1 is MDHEN and CDR2 is SYDVKM. The DNA of the CDR3 is TGTGCCAGTCTCAAGAGGCTAGCGGCCTACAATGAGCAGTTCTTC. Protein sequence: CASLKRLAAYNEQFF.

About this clonotype itself: One end of the junction is discordant with germline, which a read error may explain. Here the CDR3 reads CASSPLGRPNAGELFF. The DNA of the CDR3 is TGCGCCAGCAGCCCGTTGGGACGGCCGAACGCCGGGGAGCTGTTTTTT. The J gene is TRBJ2-2, the V gene TRBV5-1; D may be TRBD1 or TRBD2 (5 bases each). This CDR3 contains 16 residues. Per germline, CDR1 SGHRS and CDR2 YFSETQ.

This clonotype was recorded a few times. The CDR3 loop reads CASSLWVAKNIQYF. The CDR3 DNA follows: TGTGCCAGCAGTTTGTGGGTGGCCAAAAACATTCAGTACTTC. The J gene is TRBJ2-4, the V gene TRBV28; D gene unclear. This CDR3 spans 14 amino acids. V lost 3 bases and J lost 1, with 7 bases in between. Per the germline V gene, CDR1 is MDHEN and CDR2 is SYDVKM.

This clonotype was recorded a few times. This chain uses TRBV5-4 with TRBJ1-2; D might be TRBD1 (5 bases). The V gene lost 5 bases and the J gene lost 8 bases, with 25 bases spanning the gap. Per germline, CDR1 SGHNT and CDR2 YYREEE (reference sequence). This CDR3 contains 16 residues. The CDR3 DNA reads as TGTGCCAGCAGACCTTGGGGCATCGGGGGATACGGCGGCTACACCTTC. Protein: CASRPWGIGGYGGYTF.

With respect to this clonotype: A much more abundant neighbour one base away suggests this may be a read error. This rearrangement joins TRBV7-2 to TRBJ2-7; possibly TRBD2 for D (6 bases). Germline V gene lookup returns CDR1 SGHTA and CDR2 FQGNSA. There are 14 residues in the CDR3. Here the CDR3 reads CAGSLSQAGGEQYF. For the CDR3, the DNA is TGTGCCGGCAGCTTATCACAGGCCGGGGGCGAGCAGTACTTC.

This clonotype came up a few times. The chain carries TRBV20-1 and TRBJ2-3; D remains ambiguous. V dropped 6 bases and J dropped 2 bases, with 15 bases sitting between them. Germline V gene sequence: CDR1 DFQATT, CDR2 SNEGSKA (reference sequence). This CDR3 is 14 amino acids long. CDR3: CSAMERLTTDTQYF. In DNA, the CDR3 is TGCAGTGCGATGGAGCGCCTCACCACAGATACGCAGTATTTT.

This chain links TRBV14 with TRBJ2-4; D remains ambiguous. CDR1 is SGHDN and CDR2 is FVKESK in the germline V gene. The CDR3 is made up of 13 amino acids. Trimming pared 1 base from V and 9 bases from J, leaving 10 bases between. The CDR3 sequence is CASSQALWGIQYF. DNA of the CDR3: TGTGCCAGCAGCCAAGCTCTGTGGGGCATTCAGTACTTC.

This clonotype has more than one count but fewer than ten. This rearrangement joins TRBV9 to TRBJ2-1, with 7 bases fitting TRBD2. The CDR3 has 13 amino acids. The germline CDR1 and CDR2 sequences are SGDLS and YYNGEE. Trimming took 7 bases from V and 9 from J; bases not matched to a gene: 10. The CDR3 is CASGKGWGGEQFF. CDR3 sequence (DNA): TGTGCCAGCGGCAAGGGTTGGGGGGGTGAGCAGTTCTTC. Drawing the rest from reference TRBV9 and TRBJ2-1, the complete variable domain is DSGVTQTPKHLITATGQRVTLRCSPRSGDLSVYWYQQSLDQGLQFLIQYYNGEERAKGNILERFSAQQFPDLHSELNLSSLELGDSALYFCASGKGWGGEQFFGPGTRLTVL.

This clonotype was counted once. The chain is built from TRBV5-1 and TRBJ1-6; tentative D call: TRBD1 (6 bases). The CDR3 is made up of 15 amino acids. Germline V lookup: CDR1 SGHRS, CDR2 YFSETQ. The germline V and J ends were trimmed by 4 bases and 8 bases, with 16 bases remaining between them. CDR3: CASSPETGGHSPLHF. The CDR3, as DNA: TGCGCCAGCAGCCCGGAGACAGGCGGACATTCACCCCTCCACTTT. Filled out from reference TRBV5-1 and TRBJ1-6, the complete variable domain reads KAGVTQTPRYLIKTRGQQVTLSCSPISGHRSVSWYQQTPGQGLQFLFEYFSETQRNKGNFPGRFSGRQFSNSRSEMNVSTLELGDSALYLCASSPETGGHSPLHFGNGTRLTVT.

Only a few counts were recorded for this clonotype. This chain joins TRBV20-1 and TRBJ1-4, with D maybe TRBD1 (6 bases). The CDR3 consists of 13 residues. Germline V gene sequence: CDR1 DFQATT, CDR2 SNEGSKA (reference sequence). Trimming took 6 bases from V and 4 from J, leaving 12 bases between them. Here the CDR3 DNA reads TGCAGTGCCCTGGACAGTAATAATGAAAAACTGTTTTTT. It yields the protein CSALDSNNEKLFF.

The chain has TRBV11-2 and TRBJ1-2; unclear D gene. Trimming stripped 2 bases from V and 8 bases from J, with 12 bases between. This CDR3 has 13 residues. CDR1 and CDR2 (germline): SGHAT, FQNNGV. The CDR3 DNA is TGTGCCAGCAGCTTATTTGCTCAAGTGGGCTACACCTTC. It yields the protein CASSLFAQVGYTF.

This clonotype was observed many times. V usage is TRBV29-1 and J usage is TRBJ2-1; D might be TRBD2 (5 bases). Between the trimmed V and J ends, which lost 4 bases and 8 bases, there was a span of 9 bases. This CDR3 has 11 amino acids. In germline, CDR1 is SQVTM, CDR2 ANQGSEA. For the CDR3, the DNA is TGCAGCGTTGTACCTAGCCATGAGCAGTTCTTC. This gives the protein CSVVPSHEQFF.

The chain's CDR3 is CASSVLGGSQETQYF. The CDR3 DNA follows: TGTGCCAGCAGCGTATTAGGAGGCAGCCAAGAGACCCAGTACTTC. The chain recombines TRBV9 with TRBJ2-5, with TRBD2 as a possible D gene (5 bases). The CDR3 covers 15 residues. With 1 base removed from V and 1 base from J, the gap between germline ends came to 11 bases. The germline CDR1 and CDR2 sequences are SGDLS and YYNGEE.

This CDR3 is CASSPSPRTSGSPYNEQFF. The CDR3 region has the DNA TGTGCCAGCAGCCCTTCGCCGAGGACTAGCGGGAGTCCTTACAATGAGCAGTTCTTC. The genes are TRBV5-6 and TRBJ2-1, with 13 bases matching TRBD2. There are 19 residues in the CDR3. Germline CDR1 and CDR2: SGHDT and YYEEEE. V was clipped by 4 bases and J by 4 bases; unmatched bases: 14.

The chain couples TRBV7-8 to TRBJ2-5, with 11 nucleotides matching TRBD2. The J segment lost 5 bases and the V segment lost 4 bases, leaving 18 bases of the junction unmatched. The CDR3 runs 19 residues. CDR1 is SGHVS and CDR2 is FQNEAQ in the germline V gene. The CDR3 loop is CASSWRRMLTSGSGETQYF. The CDR3 DNA sequence: TGTGCCAGCAGCTGGCGACGCATGCTAACTAGCGGGAGTGGGGAGACCCAGTACTTC.

This clonotype came up a few times. V usage is TRBV28 and J usage is TRBJ1-4, with 11 bases fitting TRBD1. Germline V gives CDR1 MDHEN, CDR2 SYDVKM. The CDR3 covers 16 residues. V shed 3 bases, J shed 7 bases, and the junction held 7 bases outside the gene matches. CDR3 DNA sequence: TGTGCCAGCAGTTTCGAGGGACAGGGGGGGGGTGAAAAACTGTTTTTT. Residues: CASSFEGQGGGEKLFF. The complete variable domain, with remaining parts taken from reference TRBV28 and TRBJ1-4, reads DVKVTQSSRYLVKRTGEKVFLECVQDMDHENMFWYRQDPGLGLRLIYFSYDVKMKEKGDIPEGYSVSREKKERFSLILESASTNQTSMYLCASSFEGQGGGEKLFFGSGTQLSVL.

This clonotype came up a few times. This sequence may be a read error, since a much larger clone differs from it by one base. The chain joins TRBV9 to TRBJ2-6; D is perhaps TRBD1 or TRBD2 (5 bases each). The CDR3 consists of 16 residues. Germline V lookup: CDR1 SGDLS, CDR2 YYNGEE. The CDR3 spells CASSPPGSSGANVPTF. CDR3 DNA sequence: TGTGCCAGCAGCCCACCGGGAAGCTCTGGGGCCAACGTCCCGACTTTC.

This rearrangement joins TRBV5-1 to TRBJ2-5; TRBD1 aligns across 10 bases. CDR1 is SGHRS, CDR2 YFSETQ, per germline. The trim removed 4 bases at V and 4 bases at J, leaving 10 bases unmatched. The CDR3 loop spans 16 amino acids. This CDR3 is CASSITGTGEGETQYF. CDR3 coding DNA: TGCGCCAGCAGCATCACCGGGACAGGGGAAGGAGAGACCCAGTACTTC.

This clonotype came up once. V is TRBV20-1 and J is TRBJ2-2; no reliable D call. Trimming cost V 3 bases and J 1 base, with 6 bases left between them. Germline values: CDR1 DFQATT, CDR2 SNEGSKA (reference sequence). The CDR3 totals 13 residues. The CDR3 here is CSASRKNTGELFF. Here the CDR3 DNA reads TGCAGTGCTAGTCGCAAGAACACCGGGGAGCTGTTTTTT.

This clonotype was seen only a few times. V usage is TRBV2 and J usage is TRBJ2-1, with 9 bases identical to TRBD2. The CDR3 has 20 amino acids. V was clipped by 5 bases and J by 2 bases; unmatched bases: 19. Germline V gives CDR1 SNHLY, CDR2 FYNNEI. The CDR3 coding sequence is TGTGCCAGCAGTCCTCTCCCCCCGGGACTAGCCTCCATCGCCTACAATGAGCAGTTCTTC. The encoded protein is CASSPLPPGLASIAYNEQFF. Full variable domain (remainder filled in from reference TRBV2 and TRBJ2-1): EPEVTQTPSHQVTQMGQEVILRCVPISNHLYFYWYRQILGQKVEFLVSFYNNEISEKSEIFDDQFSVERPDGSNFTLKIRSTKLEDSAMYFCASSPLPPGLASIAYNEQFFGPGTRLTVL.

This clonotype occurred a few times. The rearrangement links TRBV12-3 or TRBV12-4 to TRBJ2-3, with D possibly being TRBD2 (5 bases). V lost 5 bases to trimming and J lost 8 bases, with 11 bases between them. This CDR3 has 12 amino acids. CDR3 DNA sequence: TGTGCCAGCAGTCTGACCCGGGGTACGCAGTATTTT. The encoded protein is CASSLTRGTQYF.

This clonotype was seen more than once but under ten times. The V call is TRBV4-3, the J call TRBJ2-1; D possibly matches TRBD1 or TRBD2 (5 bases each). Looked up from germline, CDR1 is LGHNA and CDR2 is YSLEER. V lost 4 bases and J 7 bases, leaving 20 bases between the germline ends. The CDR3 totals 16 residues. The CDR3 bases are TGCGCCAGCAGCCCTTGGACGGACCGAGAGGGGAATGAGCAGTTCTTC. Translated: CASSPWTDREGNEQFF.

Only a few counts were recorded for this clonotype. V usage is TRBV7-9 and J usage is TRBJ1-4; TRBD1 matches at 11 bases. J was trimmed by 7 bases and V by 5 bases; bases with no gene match: 6. Germline V gene data show CDR1 as SEHNR and CDR2 as FQNEAQ (reference sequence). This CDR3 has 15 amino acids. The CDR3 reads CASSVVGTGGEKLFF. The CDR3 nucleotides read TGTGCCAGCAGCGTGGTGGGGACAGGGGGTGAAAAACTGTTTTTT.

The chain couples TRBV20-1 to TRBJ1-2; the D gene is possibly TRBD1 (5 bases). The length of the CDR3 is 13 residues. Trimming left V 3 bases short and J 2 bases short, with 10 bases between. In germline, CDR1 is DFQATT, CDR2 SNEGSKA (reference sequence). The CDR3 DNA reads TGCAGTGCTAGCCCGGGGGAGAACTATGGCTACACCTTC. It encodes CSASPGENYGYTF.

The rearrangement joins TRBV18 to TRBJ2-5; D remains ambiguous. The CDR3 covers 13 residues. The ends were cut back, 3 bases at V and 0 bases at J, with 5 bases in the middle. Germline V gene lookup returns CDR1 KGHSH and CDR2 LQKENI. Here the CDR3 DNA reads TGTGCCAGCTCACCGTCGTACCAAGAGACCCAGTACTTC. Its translation: CASSPSYQETQYF.